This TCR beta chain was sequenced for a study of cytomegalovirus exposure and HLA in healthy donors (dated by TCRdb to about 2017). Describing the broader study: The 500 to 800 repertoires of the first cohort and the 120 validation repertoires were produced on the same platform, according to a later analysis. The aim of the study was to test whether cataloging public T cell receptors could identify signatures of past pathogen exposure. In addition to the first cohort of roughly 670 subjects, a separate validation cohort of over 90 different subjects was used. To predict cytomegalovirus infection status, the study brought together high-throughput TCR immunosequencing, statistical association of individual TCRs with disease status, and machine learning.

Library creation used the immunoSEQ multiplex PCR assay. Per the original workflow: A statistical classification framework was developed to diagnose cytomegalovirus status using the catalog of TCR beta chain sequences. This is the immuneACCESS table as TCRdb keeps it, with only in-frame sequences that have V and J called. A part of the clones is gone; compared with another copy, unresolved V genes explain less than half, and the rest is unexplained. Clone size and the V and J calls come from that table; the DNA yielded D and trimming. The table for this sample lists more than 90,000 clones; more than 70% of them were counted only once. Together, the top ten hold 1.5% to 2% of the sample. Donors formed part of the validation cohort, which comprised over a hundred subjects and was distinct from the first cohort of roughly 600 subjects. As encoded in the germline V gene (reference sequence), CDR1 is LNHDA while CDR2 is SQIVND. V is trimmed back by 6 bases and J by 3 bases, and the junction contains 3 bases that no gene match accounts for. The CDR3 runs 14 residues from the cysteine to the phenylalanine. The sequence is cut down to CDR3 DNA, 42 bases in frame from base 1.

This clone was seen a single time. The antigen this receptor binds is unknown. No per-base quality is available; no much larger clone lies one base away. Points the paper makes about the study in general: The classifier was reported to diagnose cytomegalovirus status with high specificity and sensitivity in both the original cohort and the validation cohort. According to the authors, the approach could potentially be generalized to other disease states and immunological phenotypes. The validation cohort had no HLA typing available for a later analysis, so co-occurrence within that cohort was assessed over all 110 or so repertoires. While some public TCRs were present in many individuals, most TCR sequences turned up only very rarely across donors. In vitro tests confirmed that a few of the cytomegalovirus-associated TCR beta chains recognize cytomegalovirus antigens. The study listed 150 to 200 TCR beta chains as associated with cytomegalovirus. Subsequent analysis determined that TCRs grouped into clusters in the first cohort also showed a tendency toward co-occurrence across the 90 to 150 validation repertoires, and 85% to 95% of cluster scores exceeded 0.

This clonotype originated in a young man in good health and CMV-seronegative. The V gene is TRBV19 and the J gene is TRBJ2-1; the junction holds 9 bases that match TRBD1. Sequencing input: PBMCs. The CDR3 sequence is CASRGQGNYNEQFF. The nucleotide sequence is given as TGTGCCAGTAGAGGACAGGGGAACTACAATGAGCAGTTCTTC.